The rows below give T cell receptor delta chains drawn from one sample of a study of gamma-delta chains in newborns, infants, children. TCRdb reanalysed the reads with CATT. The repertoire holds around 8,000 delta-chain clones, 1.5% to 2% seen once, with 6.5% to 8.5% in the top ten. The sequenced sample consisted of blood. The receptors here all came from a child who was a newborn, infant or young child, either healthy, febrile or measles-vaccinated (not recorded which). Each CDR3 is given with its conserved first and last residue. The order of the fields is D gene, V gene, CDR3 protein. The D gene is left open where the match is weak.

d_gene: NA; v_gene: TRDV1; CDR3aa: CALGEPRSSRYRTDKLIF
d_gene: NA; v_gene: TRAV29/DV5; CDR3aa: CSVLLCSNLLGIYTDKLIF
d_gene: NA; v_gene: TRDV1; CDR3aa: CALGGTFLHPWGTRELIF
d_gene: TRDD3; v_gene: TRDV1; CDR3aa: CALGELEGFGVGESYTDKLIF
d_gene: TRDD3; v_gene: TRDV2; CDR3aa: CACDTPWGIRPSRSWDTRQMFF
d_gene: TRDD3; v_gene: TRDV1; CDR3aa: CALGEPLLEGYKRVDKLIF
d_gene: TRDD3; v_gene: TRDV1; CDR3aa: CALGGPPSSTGGRPYTDKLIF
d_gene: NA; v_gene: TRDV3; CDR3aa: CAFDSLLIPTAQLFF
d_gene: TRDD3; v_gene: TRDV3; CDR3aa: CAFKLVGDTRILVGTDKLIF
d_gene: TRDD3; v_gene: TRDV1; CDR3aa: CALGVFSSYVGDTADKLIF
d_gene: TRDD3; v_gene: TRDV1; CDR3aa: CALGVHIWGIHKSTDKLIF
d_gene: TRDD2; v_gene: TRDV1; CDR3aa: CALGRFPTLYWFGPYTDKLIF
d_gene: NA; v_gene: TRDV2; CDR3aa: CACDTAGSSWDTRQMFF
d_gene: TRDD3; v_gene: TRDV3; CDR3aa: CAFQGLGDLFDKLIF
d_gene: NA; v_gene: TRDV1; CDR3aa: CALGDPYSPFSRREVPLTAQLFF
d_gene: TRDD3; v_gene: TRDV2; CDR3aa: CACFLLGGPRSSWDTRQTFF
d_gene: NA; v_gene: TRDV2; CDR3aa: CACDDTVDKLIF
d_gene: TRDD3; v_gene: TRDV1; CDR3aa: CALGERSSWGIPYTDKLIF
d_gene: NA; v_gene: TRDV1; CDR3aa: CALGELEGHTDKLIF
d_gene: TRDD3; v_gene: TRDV1; CDR3aa: CALGEDGRQLGDKGPDKLIF
d_gene: TRDD2; v_gene: TRDV1; CDR3aa: CALGEGNSFLQITGDNDKLIF
d_gene: TRDD3; v_gene: TRDV1; CDR3aa: CALGGAFRTGGYQGTDKLIF
d_gene: TRDD3; v_gene: TRDV1; CDR3aa: CALGDISYWGITGKKTDKLIF
d_gene: TRDD3; v_gene: TRDV2; CDR3aa: CACDFVLGDSTLTAQLFF
d_gene: TRDD2; v_gene: TRDV1; CDR3aa: CALGYLPTTLGQLYTDKLIF
d_gene: NA; v_gene: TRDV2; CDR3aa: CACDTVMGAWDTRQMFF
d_gene: NA; v_gene: TRDV1; CDR3aa: CALGDPFLQLLGDKYTDKLIF
d_gene: TRDD3; v_gene: TRDV1; CDR3aa: CALKATYWGHTDKLIF
d_gene: TRDD3; v_gene: TRDV1; CDR3aa: CALGEIPPLGDIDTDKLIF
d_gene: TRDD3; v_gene: TRDV1; CDR3aa: CALGDYRPSLYWGILTDKLIF
d_gene: TRDD3; v_gene: TRDV1; CDR3aa: CALGELGPLGTPYTDKLIF
d_gene: NA; v_gene: TRDV1; CDR3aa: CALSSYGRYRGLYTDKLIF
d_gene: TRDD3; v_gene: TRDV1; CDR3aa: CALGELLHPTNLLGDTRTDKLIF
d_gene: NA; v_gene: TRDV1; CDR3aa: CALGVGPFLPLGSGKLIF
d_gene: TRDD3; v_gene: TRDV1; CDR3aa: CALGGPPYDVTLGDPLTAQLFF
d_gene: TRDD3; v_gene: TRDV2; CDR3aa: CACNNVGNWGTDTAYADKLIF
d_gene: TRDD3; v_gene: TRDV2; CDR3aa: CACDTVGGPSLTAQLFF
d_gene: TRDD3; v_gene: TRDV1; CDR3aa: CALGERASLLGEKRYNDKLIF
d_gene: TRDD3; v_gene: TRDV1; CDR3aa: CALGARILLPVLGADTDKLIF
d_gene: TRDD3; v_gene: TRDV1; CDR3aa: CALGDIRRLGDTADKLIF
d_gene: TRDD3; v_gene: TRDV2; CDR3aa: CACDTVGDSPWDTRQMFF
d_gene: NA; v_gene: TRDV2; CDR3aa: CAWDTGPPRSSWDTRQMFF
d_gene: NA; v_gene: TRDV1; CDR3aa: CALGEPSLPLSLWGQTDKLIF
d_gene: TRDD3; v_gene: TRDV1; CDR3aa: CALTKSPTRELGETAKLIF
d_gene: TRDD3; v_gene: TRDV2; CDR3aa: CACDLGSLGDSSSWDTRQMFF
d_gene: TRDD3; v_gene: TRDV1; CDR3aa: CAFGELVSRYPLGDTTAQLFF
d_gene: TRDD3; v_gene: TRDV1; CDR3aa: CALGDPPYRGTGGYRYDKLIF
d_gene: TRDD3; v_gene: TRDV1; CDR3aa: CALGGFLPSQLGVGDTYTDKLIF
d_gene: NA; v_gene: TRDV1; CDR3aa: CALGESSARVLYTDKLIF
d_gene: TRDD3; v_gene: TRAV29/DV5; CDR3aa: CAATRIHFTGGYANPDKLIF
d_gene: NA; v_gene: TRDV1; CDR3aa: CALGGNEGDTDKLIF